These 22 T cell receptor beta chains share one sample of origin, sequenced in a study of OX40 agonist ivuxolimab in advanced cancers. Profiling relied on immunoSEQ multiplex PCR, and the TCRdb table lists in-frame clones only, not all of them. The sample has tens of thousands of clones, 89% seen once; the top ten hold around 11%. The starting material was CD4+ or CD8+ T cells sorted from blood, obtained in a trial of the OX40 agonist ivuxolimab. The receptors originated from an adult with an advanced solid tumor such as melanoma, head and neck, liver or kidney cancer.

The chain is built from TRBV5-5 and TRBJ1-5, with D uncertain. The germline V and J ends were trimmed by 4 bases and 0 bases, with 11 bases remaining between them. From germline, CDR1 is SGHKS and CDR2 YYEKEE (reference sequence). The CDR3 loop spans 15 amino acids. The CDR3 loop is CASSLAGVSNQPQHF. The CDR3 DNA sequence: TGTGCCAGCAGCCTCGCCGGGGTTAGCAATCAGCCCCAGCATTTT.

This sequence joins TRBV6-5 and TRBJ1-2; D is perhaps TRBD1 (5 bases). This CDR3 contains 13 residues. V was clipped by 0 bases and J by 7 bases, with 9 bases between them. The germline gives CDR1 MNHEY, CDR2 SVGAGI. CDR3 amino acids: CASSYSWGTGYTF. The CDR3 DNA follows: TGTGCCAGCAGTTACTCATGGGGGACTGGCTACACCTTC.

This clone was seen a few times. V gene TRBV7-3 combines with J gene TRBJ2-3; the D gene is possibly TRBD2 (6 bases). CDR3 length equals 14 residues. Looked up from germline, CDR1 is SGHTA and CDR2 is FQGTGA. The germline V and J ends were trimmed by 5 bases and 3 bases, with 12 bases remaining between them. CDR3 region: CASSLLGGTDTQYF. In DNA, the CDR3 is TGTGCCAGCAGCCTATTAGGAGGGACAGATACGCAGTATTTT. The whole variable domain, remainder taken from reference TRBV7-3 and TRBJ2-3, is GAGVSQTPSNKVTEKGKYVELRCDPISGHTALYWYRQSLGQGPEFLIYFQGTGAADDSGLPNDRFFAVRPEGSVSTLKIQRTERGDSAVYLCASSLLGGTDTQYFGPGTRLTVL.

The chain employs TRBV29-1 and TRBJ2-3; D is possibly TRBD1 (5 bases). Between the trimmed V and J ends, which lost 2 bases and 0 bases, there was a span of 15 bases. This CDR3 is 16 amino acids long. Germline V gene data show CDR1 as SQVTM and CDR2 as ANQGSEA. As DNA, the CDR3 is TGCAGCGTTGAACCCGTGGACAAGACTAGCACAGATACGCAGTATTTT. Protein sequence: CSVEPVDKTSTDTQYF.

Remarks on this clone: The sample carries other DNA sequences with the same CDR3. The rearrangement uses TRBV27 and TRBJ1-6; the D is unclear. This CDR3 has 12 amino acids. The V end was cut by 5 bases, the J end by 6 bases, with 5 bases between. Germline assignment: CDR1 MNHEY and CDR2 SMNVEV (reference sequence). For the CDR3, the DNA is TGTGCCAGCAGTCCCATTAATTCACCCCTCCACTTT. Translated, it gives CASSPINSPLHF.

This CDR3 is CASSQTLVRDEQFF. The CDR3 DNA follows: TGTGCCAGCAGCCAGACCCTCGTGCGGGATGAGCAGTTCTTC. The rearrangement uses TRBV4-2 and TRBJ2-1; the D gene is possibly TRBD2 (5 bases). The CDR3 has 14 residues. V was pared by 3 bases and J by 8 bases, with 14 bases between. CDR1 is LGHNA and CDR2 is YNFKEQ in the germline V gene.

V is TRBV6-5 and J is TRBJ2-3; TRBD2 aligns across 10 bases. This CDR3 contains 15 residues. In germline, CDR1 is MNHEY, CDR2 SVGAGI. With V trimmed by 6 bases and J by 0 bases, 3 bases remained unmatched. The CDR3 nucleotides read TGTGCCAGCAGAAGACTAGCGGGTAGCACAGATACGCAGTATTTT. Protein: CASRRLAGSTDTQYF.

The chain carries TRBV4-1 and TRBJ1-1; D may be TRBD1 (5 bases). V was shortened by 2 bases and J by 1 base, with 14 bases between the two germline ends. The CDR3 has 16 amino acids. Per the germline V gene, CDR1 is MGHRA and CDR2 is YSYEKL. The CDR3 nucleotides are TGCGCCAGCAGCCAAACTCTCGGGACTGCGAACACTGAAGCTTTCTTT. Its translation is CASSQTLGTANTEAFF.

V gene TRBV10-3 combines with J gene TRBJ2-7, with D perhaps matching TRBD1 (6 bases). Germline values: CDR1 ENHRY, CDR2 SYGVKD. With 3 bases removed from V and 3 bases from J, the gap between germline ends came to 15 bases. The CDR3 totals 15 residues. The CDR3 loop reads CAISDHVTGDYEQYF. CDR3 sequence (DNA): TGTGCCATCAGTGACCACGTGACAGGAGACTACGAGCAGTACTTC.

This clone was recorded a few times. The chain combines TRBV5-1 with TRBJ1-2; no definite D call. V was shortened by 1 base and J by 6 bases, with 10 bases between the two germline ends. This CDR3 has 13 amino acids. Germline V CDR1 and CDR2: SGHRS, YFSETQ. As DNA, the CDR3 is TGCGCCAGCAGCTTGTCTGGGAGCCATGGCTACACCTTC. This gives the protein CASSLSGSHGYTF. The variable domain in full, with the rest retrieved from reference TRBV5-1 and TRBJ1-2, is KAGVTQTPRYLIKTRGQQVTLSCSPISGHRSVSWYQQTPGQGLQFLFEYFSETQRNKGNFPGRFSGRQFSNSRSEMNVSTLELGDSALYLCASSLSGSHGYTFGSGTRLTVV.

The chain has TRBV29-1 and TRBJ2-7; D unclear. This CDR3 spans 13 amino acids. The germline CDR1 and CDR2 sequences are SQVTM and ANQGSEA. Trimming removed 7 bases from V and 4 bases from J, with 17 bases in between. DNA for the CDR3: TGCAGCGCAGCGACATCCGCCGGATACGAGCAGTACTTC. Translated: CSAATSAGYEQYF.

J is TRBJ2-7 and V is TRBV7-6; 9 bases align to TRBD2. The CDR3 length is 17 residues. Germline CDR1 and CDR2: SGHVS and FNYEAQ. Losses at the gene ends were 1 base for V and 3 bases for J; bases not matched to a gene: 10. The CDR3 spells CASSLEIAGASFYEQYF. CDR3 nucleotides: TGTGCCAGCAGCTTAGAAATAGCGGGAGCTTCTTTCTACGAGCAGTACTTC.

The chain recombines TRBV5-4 with TRBJ2-5; D gene ambiguous. The CDR3 runs 13 residues. V was shortened by 7 bases and J by 2 bases, with 12 bases between the two germline ends. Germline CDR1 and CDR2: SGHNT and YYREEE (reference sequence). The CDR3 sequence is CASGSGPQETQYF. DNA for the CDR3: TGTGCCAGCGGGTCCGGACCTCAAGAGACCCAGTACTTC.

V is TRBV11-3 and J is TRBJ2-5; D is undetermined. The V end was cut by 2 bases, the J end by 5 bases, with 12 bases between. The CDR3 has 14 residues. Germline V CDR1 and CDR2: SGHNT, YENEEA. CDR3 sequence reads: CASSLRDLGETQYF. CDR3 sequence (DNA): TGTGCCAGCAGCTTAAGAGATTTGGGGGAGACCCAGTACTTC. Full variable domain (missing parts from reference TRBV11-3 and TRBJ2-5): EAGVVQSPRYKIIEKKQPVAFWCNPISGHNTLYWYLQNLGQGPELLIRYENEEAVDDSQLPKDRFSAERLKGVDSTLKIQPAELGDSAVYLCASSLRDLGETQYFGPGTRLLVL.

V is TRBV9 and J is TRBJ1-2; D not certain. With 0 bases removed from V and 3 bases from J, the gap between germline ends came to 6 bases. The germline V gene has CDR1 SGDLS and CDR2 YYNGEE. The CDR3 is made up of 13 amino acids. The CDR3 DNA sequence: TGTGCCAGCAGCGTAGGCCAGGACTATGGCTACACCTTC. It codes for CASSVGQDYGYTF.

This clone was seen a handful of times. The chain couples TRBV27 to TRBJ1-2, with a weak D call TRBD1 (6 bases). Germline V gene sequence: CDR1 MNHEY, CDR2 SMNVEV (reference sequence). CDR3 length: 13 amino acids. Trimming pared 6 bases from V and 4 bases from J, leaving 12 bases between. The CDR3 here is CASSGTRPYGYTF. The CDR3 coding sequence is TGTGCCAGCAGCGGGACAAGGCCCTATGGCTACACCTTC.

The rearrangement joins TRBV27 to TRBJ1-2; D is possibly TRBD1 (5 bases). Looked up from germline, CDR1 is MNHEY and CDR2 is SMNVEV (reference sequence). Trimming took 3 bases from V and 7 from J, leaving 15 bases between them. The CDR3 totals 14 residues. The CDR3 DNA is TGTGCCAGCAGTTTGACAGCGATTCGGCGTGGCTACACCTTC. Translated: CASSLTAIRRGYTF.

This clone was recorded only once. The chain recombines TRBV5-4 with TRBJ1-3; no clear D. The V and J ends lost 1 base and 1 base respectively, with 12 bases between them. Germline assignment: CDR1 SGHNT and CDR2 YYREEE (reference sequence). The CDR3 has 16 residues. CDR3 sequence (DNA): TGTGCCAGCAGCTTGAGCCTTCTGGGTTCTGGAAACACCATATATTTT. Translation gives CASSLSLLGSGNTIYF.

The rearrangement uses TRBV4-1 and TRBJ1-4; no reliable D call. Trimming left V 1 base short and J 2 bases short, with 8 bases between. In germline, CDR1 is MGHRA, CDR2 YSYEKL. The CDR3 consists of 15 residues. The CDR3 DNA is TGCGCCAGCAGCCAAGGACTACTGACTAATGAAAAACTGTTTTTT. Translating it yields CASSQGLLTNEKLFF.

The chain couples TRBV9 to TRBJ2-7, with TRBD1 identical over 10 bases. The CDR3 is 14 amino acids. Trimming took 3 bases from V and 6 from J; bases not matched to a gene: 6. From germline, CDR1 is SGDLS and CDR2 YYNGEE. Here the CDR3 reads CASSGDRGKAEQYF. The CDR3 DNA follows: TGTGCCAGCAGCGGGGACAGGGGAAAAGCCGAGCAGTACTTC. The full variable domain, with the rest looked up from reference TRBV9 and TRBJ2-7, is DSGVTQTPKHLITATGQRVTLRCSPRSGDLSVYWYQQSLDQGLQFLIQYYNGEERAKGNILERFSAQQFPDLHSELNLSSLELGDSALYFCASSGDRGKAEQYFGPGTRLTVT.

The V gene is TRBV7-6, the J gene TRBJ1-2; D is possibly TRBD1 (6 bases). With 4 bases removed from V and 8 bases from J, the gap between germline ends came to 17 bases. The CDR3 contains 14 residues. CDR1 is SGHVS, CDR2 FNYEAQ, per germline. Here the CDR3 DNA reads TGTGCCAGCAGCTCTTTGGGGGCAGGGGACGGCTACACCTTC. Translated, it gives CASSSLGAGDGYTF.

The chain is built from TRBV29-1 and TRBJ1-1; TRBD1 matches 8 bases. This CDR3 spans 12 amino acids. CDR1 and CDR2 (germline): SQVTM, ANQGSEA. The junction had 9 bases not matched to a gene; V was cut back by 4 bases and J by 11 bases. CDR3: CSVALKNRGAFF. The CDR3 DNA sequence: TGCAGCGTTGCCCTTAAGAACAGGGGGGCTTTCTTT.